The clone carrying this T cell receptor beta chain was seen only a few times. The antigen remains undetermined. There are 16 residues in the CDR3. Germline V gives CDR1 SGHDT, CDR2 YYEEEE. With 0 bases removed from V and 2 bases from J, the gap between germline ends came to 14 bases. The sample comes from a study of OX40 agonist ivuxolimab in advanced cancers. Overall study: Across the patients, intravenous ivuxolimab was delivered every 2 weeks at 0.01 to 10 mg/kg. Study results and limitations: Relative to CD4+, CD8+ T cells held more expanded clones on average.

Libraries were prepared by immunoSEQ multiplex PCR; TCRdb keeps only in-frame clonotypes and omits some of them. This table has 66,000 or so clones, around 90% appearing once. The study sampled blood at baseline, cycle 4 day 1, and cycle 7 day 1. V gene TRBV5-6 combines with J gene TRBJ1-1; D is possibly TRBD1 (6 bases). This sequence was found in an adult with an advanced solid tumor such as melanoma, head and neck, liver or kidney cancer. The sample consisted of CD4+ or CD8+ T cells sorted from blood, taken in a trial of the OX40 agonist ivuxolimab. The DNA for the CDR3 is TGTGCCAGCAGCTTGGTAGGGGGGCAGACTAACACTGAAGCTTTCTTT. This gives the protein CASSLVGGQTNTEAFF.